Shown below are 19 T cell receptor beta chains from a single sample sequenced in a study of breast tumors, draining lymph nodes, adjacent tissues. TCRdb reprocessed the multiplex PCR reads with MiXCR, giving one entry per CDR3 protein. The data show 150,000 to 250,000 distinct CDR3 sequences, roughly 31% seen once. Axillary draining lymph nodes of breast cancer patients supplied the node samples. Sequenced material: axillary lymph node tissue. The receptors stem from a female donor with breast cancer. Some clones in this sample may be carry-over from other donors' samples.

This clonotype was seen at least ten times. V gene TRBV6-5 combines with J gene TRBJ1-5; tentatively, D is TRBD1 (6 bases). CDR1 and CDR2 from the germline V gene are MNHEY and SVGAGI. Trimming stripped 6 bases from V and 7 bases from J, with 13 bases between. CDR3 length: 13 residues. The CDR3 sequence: CASSTGSGQPQHF. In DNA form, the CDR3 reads TGTGCCAGCAGCACAGGGTCGGGGCAGCCCCAGCATTTT.

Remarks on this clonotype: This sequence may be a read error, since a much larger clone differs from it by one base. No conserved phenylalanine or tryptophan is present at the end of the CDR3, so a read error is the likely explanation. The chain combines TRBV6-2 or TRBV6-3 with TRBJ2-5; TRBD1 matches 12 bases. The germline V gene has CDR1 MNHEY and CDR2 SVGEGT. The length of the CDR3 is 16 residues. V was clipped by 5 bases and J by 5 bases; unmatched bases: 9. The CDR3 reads CASSVRDRGLGETQYL. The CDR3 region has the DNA TGTGCCAGCAGTGTAAGGGACAGGGGGCTTGGTGAGACCCAGTACCTC.

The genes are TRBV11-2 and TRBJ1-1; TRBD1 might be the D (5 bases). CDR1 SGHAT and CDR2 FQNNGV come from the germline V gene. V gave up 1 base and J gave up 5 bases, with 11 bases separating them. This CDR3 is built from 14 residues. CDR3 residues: CASSLGGVGTEAFF. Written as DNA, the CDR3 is TGTGCCAGCAGCTTAGGAGGGGTAGGGACTGAAGCTTTCTTT.

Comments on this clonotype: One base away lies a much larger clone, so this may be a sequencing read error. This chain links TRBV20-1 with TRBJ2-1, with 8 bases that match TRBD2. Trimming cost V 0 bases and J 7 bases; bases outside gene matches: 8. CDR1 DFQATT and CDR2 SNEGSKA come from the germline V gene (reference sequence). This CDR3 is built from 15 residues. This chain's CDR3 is CSARDRTSGANEQFF. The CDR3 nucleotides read TGCAGTGCTAGAGATAGAACTAGCGGAGCAAATGAGCAGTTCTTC.

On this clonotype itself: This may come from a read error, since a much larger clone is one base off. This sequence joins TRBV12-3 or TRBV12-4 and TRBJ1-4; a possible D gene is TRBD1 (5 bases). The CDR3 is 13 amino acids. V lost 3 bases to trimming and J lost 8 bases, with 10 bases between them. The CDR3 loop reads CASSLSRGEKLFF. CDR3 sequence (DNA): TGTGCCAGCAGTTTGAGTAGGGGAGAAAAACTGTTTTTT.

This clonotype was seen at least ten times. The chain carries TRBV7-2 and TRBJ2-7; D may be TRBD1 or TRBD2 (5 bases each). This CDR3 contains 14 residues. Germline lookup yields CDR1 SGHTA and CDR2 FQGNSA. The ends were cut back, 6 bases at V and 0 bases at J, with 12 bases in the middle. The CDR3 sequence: CASSRDGNSYEQYF. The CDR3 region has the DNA TGTGCCAGCAGTAGGGACGGGAACTCCTACGAGCAGTACTTC.

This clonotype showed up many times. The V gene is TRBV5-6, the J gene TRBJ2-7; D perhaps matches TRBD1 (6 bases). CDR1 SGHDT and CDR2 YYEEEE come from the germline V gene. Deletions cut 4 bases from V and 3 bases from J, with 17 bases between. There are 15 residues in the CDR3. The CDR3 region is CASSNMWQGNYEQYF. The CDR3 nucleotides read TGTGCCAGCAGCAATATGTGGCAGGGGAACTACGAGCAGTACTTC.

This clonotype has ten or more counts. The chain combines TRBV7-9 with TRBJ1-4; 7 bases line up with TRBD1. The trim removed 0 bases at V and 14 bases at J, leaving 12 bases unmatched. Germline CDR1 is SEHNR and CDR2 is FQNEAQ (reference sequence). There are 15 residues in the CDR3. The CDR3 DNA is TGTGCCAGCAGCTTAGCGCGGACAGGCTCGCGGGGTCTGTTTTTT. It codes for CASSLARTGSRGLFF.

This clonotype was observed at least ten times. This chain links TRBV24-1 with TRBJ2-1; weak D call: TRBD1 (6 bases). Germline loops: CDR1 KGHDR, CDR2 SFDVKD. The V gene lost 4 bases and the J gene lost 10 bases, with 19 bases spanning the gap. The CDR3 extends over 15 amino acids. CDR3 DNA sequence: TGTGCCACCAGTGACCCTGGACAGAGACCCCGAGAGCAGTTCTTC. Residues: CATSDPGQRPREQFF.

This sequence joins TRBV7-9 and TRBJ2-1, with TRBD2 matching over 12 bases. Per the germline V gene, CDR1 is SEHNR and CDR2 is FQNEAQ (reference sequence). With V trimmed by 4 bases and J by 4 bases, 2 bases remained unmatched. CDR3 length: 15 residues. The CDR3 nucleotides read TGTGCCAGCAGCTGGACTAGCGGGACTTACAATGAGCAGTTCTTC. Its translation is CASSWTSGTYNEQFF.

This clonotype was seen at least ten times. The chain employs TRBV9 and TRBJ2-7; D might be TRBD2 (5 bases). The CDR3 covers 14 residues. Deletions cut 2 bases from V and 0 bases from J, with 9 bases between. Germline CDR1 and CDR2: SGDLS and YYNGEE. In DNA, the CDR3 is TGTGCCAGCAGCGTCACGGGGTCCTCCTACGAGCAGTACTTC. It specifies CASSVTGSSYEQYF. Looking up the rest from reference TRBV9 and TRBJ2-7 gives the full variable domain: DSGVTQTPKHLITATGQRVTLRCSPRSGDLSVYWYQQSLDQGLQFLIQYYNGEERAKGNILERFSAQQFPDLHSELNLSSLELGDSALYFCASSVTGSSYEQYFGPGTRLTVT.

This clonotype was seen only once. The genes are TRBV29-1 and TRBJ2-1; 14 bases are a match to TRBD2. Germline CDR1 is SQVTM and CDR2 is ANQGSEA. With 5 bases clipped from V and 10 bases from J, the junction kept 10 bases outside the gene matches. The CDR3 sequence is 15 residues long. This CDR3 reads CSVLPGLAGEGEQFF. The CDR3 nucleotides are TGCAGCGTTCTGCCGGGACTAGCGGGAGAAGGGGAGCAGTTCTTC.

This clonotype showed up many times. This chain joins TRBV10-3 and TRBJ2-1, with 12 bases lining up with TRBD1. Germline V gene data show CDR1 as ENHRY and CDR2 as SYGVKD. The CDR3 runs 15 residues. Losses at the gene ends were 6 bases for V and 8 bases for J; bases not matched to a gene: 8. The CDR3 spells CAISPRDRGRDEQFF. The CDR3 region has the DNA TGTGCCATCAGCCCCCGGGACAGGGGGCGCGATGAGCAGTTCTTC.

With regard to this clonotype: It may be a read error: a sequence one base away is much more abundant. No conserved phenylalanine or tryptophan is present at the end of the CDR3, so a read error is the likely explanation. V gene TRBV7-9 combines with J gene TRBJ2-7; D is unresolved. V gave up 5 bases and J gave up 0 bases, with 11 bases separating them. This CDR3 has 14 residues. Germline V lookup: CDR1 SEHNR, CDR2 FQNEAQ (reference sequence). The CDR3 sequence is CASSLGVSSYEQYL. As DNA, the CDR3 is TGTGCCAGCAGCCTTGGGGTTAGCTCCTACGAGCAGTACCTC.

Here the CDR3 reads CASSLGGSKMNTEAFF. The CDR3 nucleotides read TGTGCCAGCAGCTTAGGCGGGTCTAAAATGAACACTGAAGCTTTCTTT. The rearrangement joins TRBV7-2 to TRBJ1-1; D is ambiguous. V lost 1 base and J 0 bases, leaving 12 bases between the germline ends. The CDR3 length is 16 residues. Germline CDR1 reads SGHTA; CDR2 reads FQGNSA.

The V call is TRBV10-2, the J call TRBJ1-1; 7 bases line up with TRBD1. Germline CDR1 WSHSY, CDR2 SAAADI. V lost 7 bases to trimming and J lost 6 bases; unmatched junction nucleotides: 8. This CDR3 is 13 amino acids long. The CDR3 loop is CASIRQGQAEAFF. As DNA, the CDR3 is TGCGCCAGCATTAGACAGGGCCAAGCTGAAGCTTTCTTT.

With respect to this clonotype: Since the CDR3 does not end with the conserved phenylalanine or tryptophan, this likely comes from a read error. The CDR3 is CASSFTKRLAGGNYEQYC. The DNA of the CDR3 is TGCGCCAGCAGCTTCACAAAAAGACTAGCGGGAGGTAACTACGAGCAGTACTGC. The J gene is TRBJ2-7, the V gene TRBV5-6; 13 positions match TRBD2. The CDR3 has 18 amino acids. Germline CDR1 is SGHDT and CDR2 is YYEEEE.

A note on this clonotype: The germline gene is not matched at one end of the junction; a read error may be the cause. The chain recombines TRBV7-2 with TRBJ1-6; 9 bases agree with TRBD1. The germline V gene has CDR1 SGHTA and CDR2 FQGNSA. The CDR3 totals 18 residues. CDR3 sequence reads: CASSLGSDRGSYNSPLRF. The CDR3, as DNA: TGTGCCAGCAGCTTAGGGTCGGACAGGGGCTCCTATAATTCACCCCTCCGCTTT. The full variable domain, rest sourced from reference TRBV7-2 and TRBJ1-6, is GAGVSQSPSNKVTEKGKDVELRCDPISGHTALYWYRQSLGQGLEFLIYFQGNSAPDKSGLPSDRFSAERTGGSVSTLTIQRTQQEDSAVYLCASSLGSDRGSYNSPLRFGNGTRLTVT.

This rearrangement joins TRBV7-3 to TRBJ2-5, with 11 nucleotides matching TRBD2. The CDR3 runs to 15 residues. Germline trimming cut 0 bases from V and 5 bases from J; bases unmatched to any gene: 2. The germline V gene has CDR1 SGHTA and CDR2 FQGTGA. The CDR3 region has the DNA TGTGCCAGCAGCTTAACTGGGACTAGCGGCGAGACCCAGTACTTC. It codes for CASSLTGTSGETQYF.